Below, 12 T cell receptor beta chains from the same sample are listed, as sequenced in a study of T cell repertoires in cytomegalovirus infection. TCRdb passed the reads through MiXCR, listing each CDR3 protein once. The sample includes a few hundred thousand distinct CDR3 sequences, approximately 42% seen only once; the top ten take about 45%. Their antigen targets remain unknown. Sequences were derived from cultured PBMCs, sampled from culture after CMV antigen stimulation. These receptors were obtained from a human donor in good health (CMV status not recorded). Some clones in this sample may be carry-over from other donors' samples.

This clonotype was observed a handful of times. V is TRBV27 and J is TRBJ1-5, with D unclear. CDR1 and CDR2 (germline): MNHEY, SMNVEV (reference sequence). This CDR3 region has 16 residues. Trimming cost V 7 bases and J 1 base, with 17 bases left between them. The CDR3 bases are TGTGCCAGCAAGCCAAACAAGGGCTTGAGCAATCAGCCCCAGCATTTT. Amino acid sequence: CASKPNKGLSNQPQHF.

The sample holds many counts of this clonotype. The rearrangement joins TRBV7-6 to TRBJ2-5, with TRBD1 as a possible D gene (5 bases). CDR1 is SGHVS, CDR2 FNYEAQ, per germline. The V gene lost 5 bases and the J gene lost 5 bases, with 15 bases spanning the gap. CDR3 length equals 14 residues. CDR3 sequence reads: CASSKRQNHETQYF. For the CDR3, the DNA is TGTGCCAGCAGCAAGAGACAGAATCACGAGACCCAGTACTTC.

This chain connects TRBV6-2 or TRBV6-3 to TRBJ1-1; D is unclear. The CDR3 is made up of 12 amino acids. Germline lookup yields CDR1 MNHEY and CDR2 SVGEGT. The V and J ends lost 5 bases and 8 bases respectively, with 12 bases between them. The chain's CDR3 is CASSEDVREAFF. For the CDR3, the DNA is TGTGCCAGCAGTGAGGACGTGCGGGAAGCTTTCTTT.

The CDR3 loop reads CATRGGSYNEQFF. The CDR3 DNA follows: TGTGCCACCCGAGGGGGGTCCTACAATGAGCAGTTCTTC. This rearrangement joins TRBV24-1 to TRBJ2-1, with D perhaps matching TRBD1 or TRBD2 (6 bases each). V lost 9 bases to trimming and J lost 1 base, with 9 bases between them. This CDR3 has 13 residues. Germline values: CDR1 KGHDR, CDR2 SFDVKD.

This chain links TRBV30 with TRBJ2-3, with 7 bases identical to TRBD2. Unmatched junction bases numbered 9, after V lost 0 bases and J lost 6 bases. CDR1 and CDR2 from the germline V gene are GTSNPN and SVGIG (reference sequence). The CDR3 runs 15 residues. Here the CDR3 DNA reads TGTGCCTGGAGTGTACCAGCGGGACCCCCGGATACGCAGTATTTT. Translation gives CAWSVPAGPPDTQYF.

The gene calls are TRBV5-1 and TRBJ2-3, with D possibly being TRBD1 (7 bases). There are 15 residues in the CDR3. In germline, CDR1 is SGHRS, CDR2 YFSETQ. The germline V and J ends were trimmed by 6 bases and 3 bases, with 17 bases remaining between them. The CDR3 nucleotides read TGCGCCAGCACCCCCGCGGGACAGTGGACAGATACGCAGTATTTT. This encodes CASTPAGQWTDTQYF. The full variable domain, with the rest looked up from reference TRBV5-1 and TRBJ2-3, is KAGVTQTPRYLIKTRGQQVTLSCSPISGHRSVSWYQQTPGQGLQFLFEYFSETQRNKGNFPGRFSGRQFSNSRSEMNVSTLELGDSALYLCASTPAGQWTDTQYFGPGTRLTVL.

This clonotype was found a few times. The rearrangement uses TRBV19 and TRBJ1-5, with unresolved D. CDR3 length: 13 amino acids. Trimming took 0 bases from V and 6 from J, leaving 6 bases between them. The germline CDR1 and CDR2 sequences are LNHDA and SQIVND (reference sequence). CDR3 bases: TGTGCCAGTAGTATAGATCGGGGTCAGCCCCAGCATTTT. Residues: CASSIDRGQPQHF.

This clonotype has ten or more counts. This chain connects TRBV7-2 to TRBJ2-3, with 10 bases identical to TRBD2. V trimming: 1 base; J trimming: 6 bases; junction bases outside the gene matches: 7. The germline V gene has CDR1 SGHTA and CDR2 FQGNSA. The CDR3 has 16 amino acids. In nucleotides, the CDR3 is TGTGCCAGCAGCTTAGACCTAGCGGGGGCGGGGGATACGCAGTATTTT. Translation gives CASSLDLAGAGDTQYF.

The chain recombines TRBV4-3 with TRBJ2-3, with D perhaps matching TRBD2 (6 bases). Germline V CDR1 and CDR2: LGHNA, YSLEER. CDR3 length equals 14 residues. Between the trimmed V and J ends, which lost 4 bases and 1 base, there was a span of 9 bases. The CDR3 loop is CASSPGLRTDTQYF. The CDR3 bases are TGCGCCAGCAGCCCGGGACTTCGCACAGATACGCAGTATTTT.

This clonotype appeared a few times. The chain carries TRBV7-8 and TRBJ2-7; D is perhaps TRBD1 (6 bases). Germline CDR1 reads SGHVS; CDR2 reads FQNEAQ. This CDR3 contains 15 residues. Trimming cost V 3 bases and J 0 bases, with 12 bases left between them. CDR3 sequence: CASSFRTASSYEQYF. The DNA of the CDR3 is TGTGCCAGCAGCTTCCGGACAGCGAGCTCCTACGAGCAGTACTTC.

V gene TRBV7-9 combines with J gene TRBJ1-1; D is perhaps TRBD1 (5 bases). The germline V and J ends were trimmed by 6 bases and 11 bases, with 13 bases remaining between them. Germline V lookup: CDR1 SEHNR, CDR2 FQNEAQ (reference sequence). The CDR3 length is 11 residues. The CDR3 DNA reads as TGTGCCAGCAGGTCGGGACTACGGGCTTTCTTT. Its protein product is CASRSGLRAFF.

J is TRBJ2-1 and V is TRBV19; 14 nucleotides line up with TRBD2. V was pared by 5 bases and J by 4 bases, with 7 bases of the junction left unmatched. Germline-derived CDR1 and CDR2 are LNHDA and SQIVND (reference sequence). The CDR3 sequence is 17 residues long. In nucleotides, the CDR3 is TGTGCCAGTAGTCGATTGGGGACTAGCGGGGGTTACAATGAGCAGTTCTTC. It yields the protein CASSRLGTSGGYNEQFF.